These 23 T cell receptor beta chains were all obtained from the same sample, sequenced in a study of post-analysis software for immune sequencing data. For these receptors, no antigen is known. Libraries were made from TCR beta cDNA, and they carried unique molecular identifiers. TCRdb independently ran MiXCR on the PCR reads; one entry per CDR3 protein. The sample lists 650,000 to 850,000 distinct CDR3 sequences; approximately 57% were seen once. The study's findings and limits: Higher frequency in patients than in controls was seen for a handful of TRBV segments, with TRBV5-6, TRBV5-1 and TRBV20-1 among them.

The sequencing sample was made of blood. All receptors derive from a girl aged 10 to 17 with multiple sclerosis.

This rearrangement joins TRBV7-9 to TRBJ1-2; 11 bases are shared with TRBD1. This CDR3 is built from 17 residues. The germline V gene encodes CDR1 SEHNR and CDR2 FQNEAQ (reference sequence). The V and J ends lost 4 bases and 4 bases, in that order; junction bases with no gene match: 11. CDR3 in DNA: TGTGCCAGCAGCTCGGGACAGGGGGAGAGGAGGCTCTATGGCTACACCTTC. This gives the protein CASSSGQGERRLYGYTF.

In its sample, this clonotype was seen a few times. The rearrangement links TRBV6-5 to TRBJ2-7, with D maybe TRBD2 (5 bases). The CDR3 has 16 amino acids. Germline V gene data show CDR1 as MNHEY and CDR2 as SVGAGI. V lost 0 bases and J 0 bases, leaving 12 bases between the germline ends. This chain's CDR3 is CASSYSRGGFSYEQYF. The CDR3 DNA sequence: TGTGCCAGCAGTTACTCGAGAGGCGGGTTCTCCTACGAGCAGTACTTC.

A single count supports this clonotype. This chain joins TRBV28 and TRBJ1-2; D uncertain. There are 13 residues in the CDR3. V was pared by 3 bases and J by 4 bases, with 9 bases between. The germline gives CDR1 MDHEN, CDR2 SYDVKM. CDR3 protein: CASSFPYTYGYTF. The CDR3 coding sequence is TGTGCCAGCAGTTTCCCTTACACCTATGGCTACACCTTC.

The chain carries TRBV20-1 and TRBJ1-4; D ambiguous. CDR1 is DFQATT and CDR2 is SNEGSKA in the germline V gene (reference sequence). The CDR3 extends over 12 amino acids. V was cut by 3 bases and J by 7 bases, with 9 bases left in between. The DNA of the CDR3 is TGCAGTGCTAGTCGGGTTGCTGAAAAACTGTTTTTT. Its translation: CSASRVAEKLFF.

The chain employs TRBV10-3 and TRBJ2-3, with TRBD1 matching over 9 bases. Germline trimming cut 2 bases from V and 4 bases from J; bases unmatched to any gene: 1. Germline V gene sequence: CDR1 ENHRY, CDR2 SYGVKD. CDR3 length: 14 amino acids. The CDR3 loop is CAISEGTGSDTQYF. As DNA, the CDR3 is TGTGCCATCAGTGAGGGGACAGGGTCAGATACGCAGTATTTT.

This chain uses TRBV5-5 with TRBJ2-5, with 8 bases aligning to TRBD1. The V gene end was trimmed by 0 bases and the J gene end by 4 bases; junction bases not matched to a gene: 8. CDR1 is SGHKS and CDR2 is YYEKEE in the germline V gene (reference sequence). The CDR3 spans 16 residues. The chain's CDR3 is CASSLVAGGGGETQYF. CDR3 DNA sequence: TGTGCCAGCAGCTTGGTGGCAGGGGGCGGAGGAGAGACCCAGTACTTC.

The chain carries TRBV7-6 and TRBJ2-7, with 11 bases matching TRBD2. Germline V gene sequence: CDR1 SGHVS, CDR2 FNYEAQ. CDR3 length: 15 residues. V trimming: 8 bases; J trimming: 2 bases; junction bases outside the gene matches: 8. DNA for the CDR3: TGTGCCAGCGCCGAGGGGACTAGCGGCCCCTACGAGCAGTACTTC. Translating it yields CASAEGTSGPYEQYF.

The table lists this clonotype with a few counts. V and J are TRBV29-1 and TRBJ1-2, with unresolved D. In germline, CDR1 is SQVTM, CDR2 ANQGSEA. The CDR3 has 11 amino acids. Trimming took 6 bases from V and 6 from J, leaving 11 bases between them. The CDR3 reads CSVRPSDGYTF. As DNA, the CDR3 is TGCAGCGTCAGACCCTCGGATGGCTACACCTTC.

The chain uses TRBV7-3 and TRBJ2-5; 10 bases agree with TRBD2. The CDR3 loop spans 16 amino acids. Germline V CDR1 and CDR2: SGHTA, FQGTGA. V shed 1 base, J shed 5 bases, and the junction held 7 bases outside the gene matches. The CDR3 sequence: CASSLNPAGGTETQYF. DNA for the CDR3: TGTGCCAGCAGCTTAAATCCAGCGGGAGGGACCGAGACCCAGTACTTC.

The rearrangement uses TRBV20-1 and TRBJ1-5; D remains ambiguous. Germline loops: CDR1 DFQATT, CDR2 SNEGSKA (reference sequence). The CDR3 is 17 residues long. Trimming cost V 3 bases and J 3 bases, with 21 bases left between them. The CDR3 DNA follows: TGCAGTGCTAGTCGTACGGACGCTATGATCGTCAATCAGCCCCAGCATTTT. Amino acids: CSASRTDAMIVNQPQHF.

The chain has TRBV11-3 and TRBJ2-1; 12 nucleotides line up with TRBD2. This CDR3 is 18 amino acids long. J gave up 7 bases and V 4 bases, and 14 bases lay outside the gene matches. In germline, CDR1 is SGHNT, CDR2 YENEEA. CDR3 region: CASSSSSRLAGVGNEQFF. The DNA for the CDR3 is TGTGCCAGCAGCTCCTCCTCCCGACTAGCGGGAGTTGGAAATGAGCAGTTCTTC.

The chain uses TRBV6-5 and TRBJ2-7, with 7 bases that match TRBD1. The V and J ends lost 5 bases and 0 bases, in that order; junction bases with no gene match: 4. The germline gives CDR1 MNHEY, CDR2 SVGAGI. CDR3 length: 14 amino acids. The CDR3 reads CASSRQGLSYEQYF. The DNA for the CDR3 is TGTGCCAGCAGTCGACAGGGTCTCTCCTACGAGCAGTACTTC.

The chain has TRBV20-1 and TRBJ2-5, with 7 bases that match TRBD1. V trimming: 4 bases; J trimming: 0 bases; junction bases outside the gene matches: 8. The CDR3 spans 15 residues. Germline CDR1 reads DFQATT; CDR2 reads SNEGSKA (reference sequence). The CDR3 sequence is CSAKRQGEYQETQYF. For the CDR3, the DNA is TGCAGTGCTAAGCGGCAGGGGGAGTACCAAGAGACCCAGTACTTC.

This sequence joins TRBV5-1 and TRBJ2-7; 13 nucleotides line up with TRBD2. V shed 4 bases, J shed 10 bases, and the junction held 29 bases outside the gene matches. This CDR3 comprises 21 residues. The V gene's germline CDR1 is SGHRS and CDR2 YFSETQ. The CDR3 sequence: CASSTMGPGGGLAGENLVQYF. The DNA for the CDR3 is TGCGCCAGCAGCACGATGGGGCCGGGGGGAGGACTAGCGGGAGAGAACCTAGTCCAGTACTTC. Looking up the rest from reference TRBV5-1 and TRBJ2-7 gives the full variable domain: KAGVTQTPRYLIKTRGQQVTLSCSPISGHRSVSWYQQTPGQGLQFLFEYFSETQRNKGNFPGRFSGRQFSNSRSEMNVSTLELGDSALYLCASSTMGPGGGLAGENLVQYFGPGTRLTVT.

The chain has TRBV30 and TRBJ1-2; unclear D gene. Per germline, CDR1 GTSNPN and CDR2 SVGIG (reference sequence). The V end was cut by 3 bases, the J end by 4 bases, with 12 bases between. The length of the CDR3 is 13 residues. CDR3 residues: CAWRRETRYGYTF. Written as DNA, the CDR3 is TGTGCCTGGAGGAGAGAAACCCGCTATGGCTACACCTTC. The full variable domain, with the rest looked up from reference TRBV30 and TRBJ1-2, is SQTIHQWPATLVQPVGSPLSLECTVEGTSNPNLYWYRQAAGRGLQLLFYSVGIGQISSEVPQNLSASRPQDRQFILSSKKLLLSDSGFYLCAWRRETRYGYTFGSGTRLTVV.

The chain joins TRBV7-2 to TRBJ2-1; maybe TRBD1 (5 bases). The CDR3 loop spans 16 amino acids. Germline V gene sequence: CDR1 SGHTA, CDR2 FQGNSA. Trimming left V 5 bases short and J 3 bases short, with 17 bases between. As DNA, the CDR3 is TGTGCCAGCAGCCCGTCAAGGACACAGGACTACAATGAGCAGTTCTTC. It codes for CASSPSRTQDYNEQFF. Complete variable domain (other parts from reference TRBV7-2 and TRBJ2-1): GAGVSQSPSNKVTEKGKDVELRCDPISGHTALYWYRQSLGQGLEFLIYFQGNSAPDKSGLPSDRFSAERTGGSVSTLTIQRTQQEDSAVYLCASSPSRTQDYNEQFFGPGTRLTVL.

The V and J genes are TRBV13 and TRBJ2-4; D gene ambiguous. Gene TRBJ2-7 matches the end of the DNA better, so the J call may be wrong. The CDR3 runs to 13 residues. Germline values: CDR1 PRHDT, CDR2 FYEKMQ (reference sequence). The CDR3 loop reads CASSLARRNEQYF. The DNA of the CDR3 is TGTGCCAGCAGCTTAGCCAGGAGAAACGAGCAGTACTTC.

The chain combines TRBV12-3 or TRBV12-4 with TRBJ2-1, with D perhaps TRBD2 (6 bases). Between the trimmed V and J ends, which lost 0 bases and 3 bases, there was a span of 15 bases. The CDR3 loop spans 17 amino acids. CDR3 region: CASSLARGSGVYNEQFF. For the CDR3, the DNA is TGTGCCAGCAGTTTAGCGCGGGGTAGCGGAGTCTACAATGAGCAGTTCTTC.

This clonotype came up once. This chain links TRBV12-3 or TRBV12-4 with TRBJ2-3, with TRBD2 identical over 10 bases. Unmatched junction bases numbered 8, after V lost 5 bases and J lost 0 bases. This CDR3 region has 17 residues. The CDR3 nucleotides read TGTGCCAGCAGTCTGACTAGCGGGCCTCCTAGCACAGATACGCAGTATTTT. This translates into CASSLTSGPPSTDTQYF.

The chain couples TRBV6-1 to TRBJ2-1, with 15 bases identical to TRBD2. CDR1 is MNHNS, CDR2 SASEGT, per germline. Unmatched junction bases numbered 6, after V lost 5 bases and J lost 4 bases. This CDR3 is built from 17 residues. The CDR3 DNA is TGTGCCAGCAGTCTAGGGACTAGCGGGAGGAGTTACAATGAGCAGTTCTTC. Amino acid sequence: CASSLGTSGRSYNEQFF.

This rearrangement joins TRBV7-2 to TRBJ1-1; no clear D gene. In germline, CDR1 is SGHTA, CDR2 FQGNSA. The CDR3 length is 14 residues. With 6 bases removed from V and 2 bases from J, the gap between germline ends came to 13 bases. CDR3 sequence (DNA): TGTGCCAGCAGGGCAAGTCGCCTTAACACTGAAGCTTTCTTT. It codes for CASRASRLNTEAFF.

This clonotype was seen a handful of times. This chain links TRBV7-9 with TRBJ1-1; D may be TRBD1 (5 bases). V lost 5 bases to trimming and J lost 1 base, with 14 bases between them. This CDR3 contains 15 residues. CDR1 and CDR2 from the germline V gene are SEHNR and FQNEAQ (reference sequence). The CDR3: CASSHYGARNTEAFF. For the CDR3, the DNA is TGTGCCAGCAGCCACTATGGGGCCCGGAACACTGAAGCTTTCTTT.

The chain has TRBV29-1 and TRBJ1-6, with D possibly TRBD1 on 5 matching bases. Per the germline V gene, CDR1 is SQVTM and CDR2 is ANQGSEA. V lost 5 bases to trimming and J lost 7 bases, with 12 bases between them. The length of the CDR3 is 13 residues. CDR3 sequence (DNA): TGCAGCGTTTTGACGGGACGAAATTCACCCCTCCACTTT. Translation: CSVLTGRNSPLHF.